Reported below is one T cell receptor (beta chain). Donors were grouped by their self-reported clinical history. Cohort 3 donors counted as recovered after two negative PCRs, clearance, or resolved symptoms. With 0 bases clipped from V and 5 bases from J, the junction kept 6 bases outside the gene matches. Looked up from germline, CDR1 is WSHSY and CDR2 is SAAADI. The CDR3 contains 15 residues. The data are from a study of blood T cell repertoires in COVID-19. Sequencing used immunoSEQ multiplex PCR; TCRdb keeps in-frame clones, though not all of them. The sample has 150,000 or so clones, over 75% seen once.

The receptor's source is a woman in her 50s who had recovered from COVID-19. The chain couples TRBV10-2 to TRBJ1-1; 7 bases agree with TRBD1. Source material: PBMCs or T cells enriched from blood (not recorded which). The CDR3 region has the DNA TGCGCCAGCAGTGAGTCCGCCAGGGGGGCAACTGAAGCTTTCTTT. As protein: CASSESARGATEAFF.